This T cell receptor beta chain was sequenced in a study of blood T cell repertoires in COVID-19. The CDR3 has 12 amino acids. Germline V gene lookup returns CDR1 SGHVS and CDR2 FQNEAQ. Trimming pared 6 bases from V and 2 bases from J, leaving 8 bases between. Data came from immunoSEQ multiplex PCR; TCRdb stores just in-frame clones and leaves some out. The profile shows hundreds of thousands of clones, roughly 86% of them singletons. The specimen sequenced was PBMCs or T cells enriched from blood (not recorded which). The sequence derives from a woman between 18 and 30 years old who had recovered from COVID-19. V and J are TRBV7-8 and TRBJ2-7; unclear D gene. The CDR3 here is CASSFNAYEQYF. CDR3 nucleotides: TGTGCCAGCAGTTTCAATGCCTACGAGCAGTACTTC.